These 26 T cell receptor beta chains originate from one sample sequenced in a study of blood T cell repertoires in COVID-19. Profiled with immunoSEQ multiplex PCR; TCRdb holds only in-frame clones, not every one. The table records about 210,000 clones, approximately 84% of them present only once. The sequencing input was peripheral blood. Receptor source: a woman aged 50 to 65 with active or convalescent COVID-19.

The rearrangement joins TRBV28 to TRBJ2-5, with D hard to call. Germline lookup yields CDR1 MDHEN and CDR2 SYDVKM. V was pared by 3 bases and J by 1 base, with 18 bases between. The CDR3 extends over 17 amino acids. The chain's CDR3 is CASSFSTQTPAQETQYF. The CDR3 nucleotides read TGTGCCAGCAGTTTTAGTACACAGACACCGGCCCAAGAGACCCAGTACTTC.

A single count supports this clone. The gene calls are TRBV7-3 and TRBJ2-1, with D possibly TRBD2 on 5 matching bases. This CDR3 comprises 15 residues. Per germline, CDR1 SGHTA and CDR2 FQGTGA. The germline V and J ends were trimmed by 6 bases and 0 bases, with 12 bases remaining between them. CDR3 protein: CASRSGTSSYNEQFF. The CDR3 nucleotides are TGTGCCAGCAGGAGCGGTACAAGCTCCTACAATGAGCAGTTCTTC. The whole variable domain, remainder taken from reference TRBV7-3 and TRBJ2-1, is GAGVSQTPSNKVTEKGKYVELRCDPISGHTALYWYRQSLGQGPEFLIYFQGTGAADDSGLPNDRFFAVRPEGSVSTLKIQRTERGDSAVYLCASRSGTSSYNEQFFGPGTRLTVL.

The CDR3 DNA sequence: TGCGCCAGCAGCTTGGGTTTAGCGGGGACACGACAGGAGACCCAGTACTTC. Translation: CASSLGLAGTRQETQYF. This sequence joins TRBV5-1 and TRBJ2-5; 8 bases line up with TRBD2. Unmatched junction bases numbered 12, after V lost 0 bases and J lost 5 bases. CDR1 and CDR2 from the germline V gene are SGHRS and YFSETQ. CDR3 length: 17 amino acids.

The chain combines TRBV6-4 with TRBJ1-2; tentative D call: TRBD1 (6 bases). The CDR3 is 12 amino acids. Deletions cut 5 bases from V and 2 bases from J, with 6 bases between. Germline CDR1 MRHNA, CDR2 SNTAGT. The CDR3 DNA follows: TGTGCCAGCAGTACAGGGAACTATGGCTACACCTTC. Protein product: CASSTGNYGYTF.

The chain carries TRBV28 and TRBJ1-4, with 12 bases lining up with TRBD1. The ends lost 5 bases at V and 8 bases at J; junction bases unmatched: 6. Germline V lookup: CDR1 MDHEN, CDR2 SYDVKM. The length of the CDR3 is 15 residues. The CDR3 region has the DNA TGTGCCAGCAGTCCGGGACAGGGGGCGGCGGAAAAACTGTTTTTT. This translates into CASSPGQGAAEKLFF. Together with reference TRBV28 and TRBJ1-4, the CDR3 gives the full variable domain: DVKVTQSSRYLVKRTGEKVFLECVQDMDHENMFWYRQDPGLGLRLIYFSYDVKMKEKGDIPEGYSVSREKKERFSLILESASTNQTSMYLCASSPGQGAAEKLFFGSGTQLSVL.

The rearrangement uses TRBV10-3 and TRBJ2-6; no firm D call. Trimming left V 5 bases short and J 1 base short, with 9 bases between. CDR1 ENHRY and CDR2 SYGVKD come from the germline V gene. This CDR3 spans 15 amino acids. The CDR3, as DNA: TGTGCCATCAGTACTGGCGGATCTGGGGCCAACGTCCTGACTTTC. Residues: CAISTGGSGANVLTF.

The rearrangement uses TRBV28 and TRBJ1-2, with 9 nucleotides matching TRBD1. CDR1 is MDHEN, CDR2 SYDVKM, per germline. Losses at the gene ends were 7 bases for V and 5 bases for J; bases not matched to a gene: 20. The CDR3 runs to 18 residues. In nucleotides, the CDR3 is TGTGCCAGCACCGGGGCCGGCCACGGGACAGGGAAGGGGTATGGCTACACCTTC. Translation: CASTGAGHGTGKGYGYTF.

This chain joins TRBV24-1 and TRBJ2-7; possibly TRBD2 for D (6 bases). This CDR3 is 15 amino acids long. The germline V and J ends were trimmed by 5 bases and 3 bases, with 16 bases remaining between them. CDR1 KGHDR and CDR2 SFDVKD come from the germline V gene. CDR3 sequence: CATSGEAGKGYEQYF. DNA for the CDR3: TGTGCCACCAGTGGGGAGGCAGGCAAAGGCTACGAGCAGTACTTC.

The chain uses TRBV10-2 and TRBJ2-3; TRBD2 might be the D (6 bases). CDR3 length equals 15 residues. The V and J ends lost 7 bases and 2 bases respectively, with 16 bases between them. The germline gives CDR1 WSHSY, CDR2 SAAADI. As DNA, the CDR3 is TGCGCCAGCAATGGGGGTGGAGGGGTCACAGATACGCAGTATTTT. It is translated as CASNGGGGVTDTQYF.

This sequence joins TRBV28 and TRBJ1-5, with a tentative D call TRBD1 (5 bases). Germline V gene sequence: CDR1 MDHEN, CDR2 SYDVKM. The CDR3 has 15 amino acids. V dropped 6 bases and J dropped 6 bases, with 18 bases sitting between them. For the CDR3, the DNA is TGTGCCAGCAGCCCCCCCAGGGTCGGCGGTCAGCCCCAGCATTTT. Amino acid sequence: CASSPPRVGGQPQHF.

This chain joins TRBV5-4 and TRBJ2-2; 9 bases match TRBD1. There are 15 residues in the CDR3. The V segment lost 3 bases and the J segment 6 bases; nucleotides outside the gene matches: 6. Germline CDR1 SGHNT, CDR2 YYREEE (reference sequence). The CDR3 region is CASSWGQGRPGELFF. The CDR3 DNA sequence: TGTGCCAGCAGCTGGGGACAGGGAAGACCCGGGGAGCTGTTTTTT.

The chain couples TRBV5-4 to TRBJ2-3; 8 positions match TRBD2. Germline CDR1 and CDR2: SGHNT and YYREEE (reference sequence). The ends lost 0 bases at V and 4 bases at J; junction bases unmatched: 4. The CDR3 has 15 residues. The CDR3 is CASSLGLAGPDTQYF. The CDR3 DNA is TGTGCCAGCAGCTTGGGGCTAGCGGGCCCAGATACGCAGTATTTT.

The chain carries TRBV4-2 and TRBJ1-5, with TRBD1 as a possible D gene (5 bases). The CDR3 spans 14 residues. V was cut by 0 bases and J by 3 bases, with 6 bases left in between. Germline CDR1 is LGHNA and CDR2 is YNFKEQ. For the CDR3, the DNA is TGTGCCAGCAGCCAAGAGACAGACAATCAGCCCCAGCATTTT. Translation gives CASSQETDNQPQHF.

This chain links TRBV4-2 with TRBJ2-3, with unresolved D. This CDR3 is built from 17 residues. Trimming cost V 0 bases and J 2 bases, with 15 bases left between them. Per germline, CDR1 LGHNA and CDR2 YNFKEQ. The CDR3 region is CASSQDGPVPYTDTQYF. Written as DNA, the CDR3 is TGTGCCAGCAGCCAAGATGGGCCCGTTCCATACACAGATACGCAGTATTTT.

The rearrangement links TRBV19 to TRBJ2-5; TRBD2 aligns across 10 bases. V was clipped by 3 bases and J by 5 bases; unmatched bases: 9. The length of the CDR3 is 16 residues. Germline CDR1 reads LNHDA; CDR2 reads SQIVND (reference sequence). The CDR3 spells CASSIGLAGVYETQYF. CDR3 coding DNA: TGTGCCAGTAGTATCGGGCTAGCGGGAGTTTATGAGACCCAGTACTTC.

This rearrangement joins TRBV10-3 to TRBJ2-3; 7 bases line up with TRBD1. This CDR3 is built from 13 residues. The J segment lost 5 bases and the V segment lost 8 bases, leaving 7 bases of the junction unmatched. From germline, CDR1 is ENHRY and CDR2 SYGVKD. This chain's CDR3 is CAIGTDGGDTQYF. CDR3 DNA: TGTGCCATCGGGACAGATGGAGGAGATACGCAGTATTTT.

J is TRBJ1-2 and V is TRBV14, with D possibly matching TRBD1 (6 bases). The CDR3 runs to 14 residues. From germline, CDR1 is SGHDN and CDR2 FVKESK. V dropped 4 bases and J dropped 4 bases, with 13 bases sitting between them. The CDR3 bases are TGTGCCAGCAGCCCACAGGGTATAACCTATGGCTACACCTTC. Its protein product is CASSPQGITYGYTF.

The rearrangement links TRBV10-3 to TRBJ1-1; D is perhaps TRBD1 (6 bases). CDR3 length: 17 amino acids. Germline lookup yields CDR1 ENHRY and CDR2 SYGVKD. The V end lost 0 bases, the J end lost 11 bases, and 25 bases lay between the germline ends. CDR3 DNA: TGTGCCATCAGTGAGTCCCCAATTGGACAGCTCCCAGGTGGTGCTTTCTTT. Amino acid sequence: CAISESPIGQLPGGAFF.

The chain links TRBV4-2 to TRBJ1-2; D is unresolved. The germline V gene encodes CDR1 LGHNA and CDR2 YNFKEQ. The CDR3 covers 14 residues. Trimming shortened V by 4 bases and J by 3 bases, and 12 bases separated the two germline ends. CDR3 DNA: TGTGCCAGCAGCCCGGAGGGCCCCCACTATGGCTACACCTTC. Translated, it gives CASSPEGPHYGYTF.

V usage is TRBV28 and J usage is TRBJ1-2; D might be TRBD1 (6 bases). The CDR3 spans 14 residues. Per the germline V gene, CDR1 is MDHEN and CDR2 is SYDVKM. Trimming stripped 3 bases from V and 3 bases from J, with 11 bases between. The CDR3 nucleotides are TGTGCCAGCAGTTTTTCAGGGGTCTACTATGGCTACACCTTC. Translating it yields CASSFSGVYYGYTF.

The chain joins TRBV5-1 to TRBJ2-7; 7 bases are a match to TRBD1. With 0 bases clipped from V and 4 bases from J, the junction kept 4 bases outside the gene matches. Germline CDR1 SGHRS, CDR2 YFSETQ. This CDR3 spans 14 amino acids. CDR3 DNA: TGCGCCAGCAGCTTGGGAAGACAGGGTTACGAGCAGTACTTC. The encoded protein is CASSLGRQGYEQYF.

The rearrangement uses TRBV6-5 and TRBJ1-1, with D perhaps matching TRBD1 (6 bases). The germline V gene has CDR1 MNHEY and CDR2 SVGAGI. CDR3 length equals 12 residues. Trimming stripped 11 bases from V and 1 base from J, with 11 bases between. The CDR3 protein is CAGGAPNTEAFF. CDR3 DNA: TGTGCCGGGGGGGCACCGAACACTGAAGCTTTCTTT.

This chain joins TRBV5-1 and TRBJ2-5; 11 nucleotides align to TRBD1. Germline V gives CDR1 SGHRS, CDR2 YFSETQ. After removal of 6 bases from V and 4 bases from J, the junction contained 8 bases not matched to a gene. The CDR3 is 15 residues long. This chain's CDR3 is CASTSSGTGGETQYF. The CDR3 DNA sequence: TGCGCCAGCACGTCGTCCGGGACAGGGGGAGAGACCCAGTACTTC.

The rearrangement uses TRBV5-4 and TRBJ2-3; perhaps TRBD2 as D (6 bases). The V end lost 6 bases, the J end lost 1 base, and 15 bases lay between the germline ends. The CDR3 contains 15 residues. In germline, CDR1 is SGHNT, CDR2 YYREEE (reference sequence). The CDR3 region has the DNA TGTGCCAGCACATCGGGTAGCGGTGGCACAGATACGCAGTATTTT. Translation gives CASTSGSGGTDTQYF.

This clone was recorded at least ten times. V is TRBV6-5 and J is TRBJ1-5; TRBD1 matches at 8 bases. Germline V gene sequence: CDR1 MNHEY, CDR2 SVGAGI. The CDR3 loop spans 12 amino acids. V trimming: 4 bases; J trimming: 12 bases; junction bases outside the gene matches: 5. The CDR3 protein is CASSFDRGSQHF. The CDR3 coding sequence is TGTGCCAGCAGTTTTGACAGGGGAAGCCAGCATTTT.

This clone was counted once. The rearrangement joins TRBV27 to TRBJ1-5; weak D call: TRBD1 (6 bases). The V and J ends lost 7 bases and 0 bases respectively, with 22 bases between them. Germline-derived CDR1 and CDR2 are MNHEY and SMNVEV (reference sequence). This CDR3 has 18 amino acids. In DNA form, the CDR3 reads TGTGCCAGCACCCAGCAGGGGCCGGCAATTTATAGCAATCAGCCCCAGCATTTT. The encoded protein is CASTQQGPAIYSNQPQHF.